Listed below are T cell receptor beta chains from one sample, sequenced in a study of T cell responses to AZD1222 COVID-19 vaccine. Sequencing used immunoSEQ multiplex PCR; TCRdb keeps in-frame clones, though not all of them. The repertoire holds approximately 89,000 clones, with just over 90% as singletons. Specimen: peripheral blood, collected on day 0 of MenACWY control vaccination. The receptors stem from an adult in good health. Each CDR3 is given without its conserved first and last residue. The D gene is left open where the match is weak.

v_call: TRBV13
cdr3_length: 17
d_call: .
j_call: TRBJ2-7
cdr3_aa: ASSFAIPPEGGGPYEQY

v_call: TRBV30
cdr3_length: 11
d_call: .
j_call: TRBJ1-3
cdr3_aa: AWSGDSGNTIY

v_call: TRBV20-1
cdr3_length: 13
d_call: TRBD1
j_call: TRBJ1-1
cdr3_aa: SASRSGQMNTEAF

v_call: TRBV5-5
cdr3_length: 14
d_call: .
j_call: TRBJ2-6
cdr3_aa: ASSFESDSGANVLT

v_call: TRBV5-4
cdr3_length: 14
d_call: TRBD2
j_call: TRBJ2-1
cdr3_aa: ASSLGPGGPSDEQF

v_call: TRBV29-1
cdr3_length: 13
d_call: TRBD2
j_call: TRBJ2-5
cdr3_aa: SAAPGLAGARTQY

v_call: TRBV7-2
cdr3_length: 17
d_call: .
j_call: TRBJ2-6
cdr3_aa: ASSLELVTGPPGANVLT

v_call: TRBV7-6
cdr3_length: 13
d_call: TRBD1
j_call: TRBJ1-5
cdr3_aa: ASSPGDRGRGPQH

v_call: TRBV29-1
cdr3_length: 11
d_call: .
j_call: TRBJ1-2
cdr3_aa: SVDEQGDYGYT

v_call: TRBV12-3/TRBV12-4
cdr3_length: 8
d_call: .
j_call: TRBJ2-5
cdr3_aa: ASSGETQY

v_call: TRBV2
cdr3_length: 13
d_call: .
j_call: TRBJ2-2
cdr3_aa: ASSEESTNTGELF

v_call: TRBV5-6
cdr3_length: 10
d_call: .
j_call: TRBJ2-3
cdr3_aa: ASSLAAGSQY

v_call: TRBV28
cdr3_length: 11
d_call: TRBD1
j_call: TRBJ1-3
cdr3_aa: ASSGGQEVTIY

v_call: TRBV24-1
cdr3_length: 10
d_call: .
j_call: TRBJ1-1
cdr3_aa: ATRGPNTEAF

v_call: TRBV18
cdr3_length: 12
d_call: TRBD1
j_call: TRBJ1-1
cdr3_aa: ASSPPSGGTEAF

v_call: TRBV6-5
cdr3_length: 12
d_call: .
j_call: TRBJ1-2
cdr3_aa: ATLNPLVSYGYT

v_call: TRBV5-8
cdr3_length: 13
d_call: TRBD1
j_call: TRBJ2-7
cdr3_aa: ASSFEGGWKDEQY

v_call: TRBV6-6
cdr3_length: 11
d_call: .
j_call: TRBJ2-2
cdr3_aa: ASSFGGQGELF

v_call: TRBV11-1
cdr3_length: 11
d_call: .
j_call: TRBJ1-1
cdr3_aa: ASSRAGQGNTF

v_call: TRBV10-3
cdr3_length: 10
d_call: .
j_call: TRBJ2-1
cdr3_aa: AILTADNEQF

v_call: TRBV19
cdr3_length: 12
d_call: .
j_call: TRBJ1-2
cdr3_aa: ASSIPGQNYGYT

v_call: TRBV15
cdr3_length: 13
d_call: .
j_call: TRBJ2-3
cdr3_aa: ATRGDLDRTDTQY

v_call: TRBV4-1
cdr3_length: 13
d_call: .
j_call: TRBJ1-1
cdr3_aa: ASSQTDRTNTEAF

v_call: TRBV7-8
cdr3_length: 14
d_call: TRBD2
j_call: TRBJ2-3
cdr3_aa: ASSLELAGGTDTQY

v_call: TRBV7-9
cdr3_length: 13
d_call: .
j_call: TRBJ1-1
cdr3_aa: ASSSTDTLNTEAF

v_call: TRBV7-8
cdr3_length: 14
d_call: .
j_call: TRBJ2-1
cdr3_aa: ASSLEVQMGDNEQF

v_call: TRBV28
cdr3_length: 13
d_call: .
j_call: TRBJ2-7
cdr3_aa: ASSPLAAASYEQY

v_call: TRBV6-5
cdr3_length: 14
d_call: .
j_call: TRBJ1-3
cdr3_aa: ASSYSTGTAGNTIY

v_call: TRBV19
cdr3_length: 12
d_call: TRBD1
j_call: TRBJ2-2
cdr3_aa: ASSVEGGPGELF

v_call: TRBV19
cdr3_length: 13
d_call: .
j_call: TRBJ1-2
cdr3_aa: ASSIVRGADYGYT

v_call: TRBV28
cdr3_length: 11
d_call: .
j_call: TRBJ1-2
cdr3_aa: ASSFGQAYGYT

v_call: TRBV7-8
cdr3_length: 12
d_call: .
j_call: TRBJ2-5
cdr3_aa: ASSLELAGETQY

v_call: TRBV24-1
cdr3_length: 9
d_call: .
j_call: TRBJ1-4
cdr3_aa: ATSDSEKLF

v_call: TRBV7-3
cdr3_length: 12
d_call: .
j_call: TRBJ1-1
cdr3_aa: ASSLSPTGGVAF

v_call: TRBV6-5
cdr3_length: 13
d_call: .
j_call: TRBJ1-4
cdr3_aa: ASSRTGTANEKLF

v_call: TRBV28
cdr3_length: 10
d_call: .
j_call: TRBJ1-5
cdr3_aa: ASSLSRQPQH

v_call: TRBV15
cdr3_length: 14
d_call: TRBD2
j_call: TRBJ2-1
cdr3_aa: ATSTPGLAGHWGQF

v_call: TRBV6-5
cdr3_length: 11
d_call: .
j_call: TRBJ1-5
cdr3_aa: ASSPGLNQPQH

v_call: TRBV19
cdr3_length: 11
d_call: .
j_call: TRBJ2-3
cdr3_aa: ASSIRRTDTQY

v_call: TRBV4-3
cdr3_length: 14
d_call: .
j_call: TRBJ1-4
cdr3_aa: ASSQDWRTVDEKLF

v_call: TRBV11-2
cdr3_length: 11
d_call: .
j_call: TRBJ2-3
cdr3_aa: ASSARGSDTQY

v_call: TRBV14
cdr3_length: 13
d_call: .
j_call: TRBJ2-2
cdr3_aa: ASSQWTVLTGELF

v_call: TRBV15
cdr3_length: 14
d_call: .
j_call: TRBJ2-6
cdr3_aa: ATSRVLTAGANVLT

v_call: TRBV27
cdr3_length: 12
d_call: .
j_call: TRBJ2-7
cdr3_aa: ASTQNINSGEQY

v_call: TRBV10-1
cdr3_length: 11
d_call: .
j_call: TRBJ1-5
cdr3_aa: ASSEEAHQPQH

v_call: TRBV7-9
cdr3_length: 14
d_call: .
j_call: TRBJ1-1
cdr3_aa: ASSLGGRGMSTEAF

v_call: TRBV5-1
cdr3_length: 13
d_call: .
j_call: TRBJ1-2
cdr3_aa: ASSLAAQTNYGYT

v_call: TRBV30
cdr3_length: 10
d_call: .
j_call: TRBJ1-1
cdr3_aa: AWSVTGPEAF

v_call: TRBV19
cdr3_length: 12
d_call: .
j_call: TRBJ1-2
cdr3_aa: ASSIGIQIYGYT

v_call: TRBV6-5
cdr3_length: 13
d_call: TRBD1
j_call: TRBJ2-7
cdr3_aa: ASSYGTGGHYEQY

v_call: TRBV28
cdr3_length: 13
d_call: TRBD1
j_call: TRBJ2-4
cdr3_aa: ASSLQGIAKNIQY